The clone carrying this T cell receptor (beta chain) was detected only once. This CDR3 comprises 11 residues. Germline V gene sequence: CDR1 MDHEN, CDR2 SYDVKM. The data were obtained in a study of shared clonotypes between healthy human individuals. This table comes from immunoSEQ multiplex PCR, and its TCRdb copy is limited to in-frame clones, with some not included. Of about 180,000 clones in the sample, 85% to 95% were seen once. The TCR was taken from a woman in her thirties in good health. J is TRBJ2-5 and V is TRBV28; D may be TRBD2 (6 bases). The closer fit of TRBJ2-7 to the DNA end suggests the J call may be wrong. The source material was naive CD4+ T cells sorted from blood. Described subset: CD45RA+ positively selected. CDR3 DNA sequence: TGTGCCCTGGGAGGCACCTACGAGCAGTACTTC. Encoded protein: CALGGTYEQYF.